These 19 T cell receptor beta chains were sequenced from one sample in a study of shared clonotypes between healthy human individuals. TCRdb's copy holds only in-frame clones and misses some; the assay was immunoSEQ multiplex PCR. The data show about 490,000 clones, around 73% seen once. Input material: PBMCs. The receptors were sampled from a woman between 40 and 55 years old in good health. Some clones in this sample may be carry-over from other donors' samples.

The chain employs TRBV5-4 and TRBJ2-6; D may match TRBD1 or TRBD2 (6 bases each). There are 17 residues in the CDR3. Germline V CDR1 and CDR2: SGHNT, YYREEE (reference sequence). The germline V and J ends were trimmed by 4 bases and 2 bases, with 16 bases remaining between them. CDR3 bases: TGTGCCAGCAGCATCGAATCTCGGGGGCCTGGGGCCAACGTCCTGACTTTC. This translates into CASSIESRGPGANVLTF. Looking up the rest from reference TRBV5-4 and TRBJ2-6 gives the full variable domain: ETGVTQSPTHLIKTRGQQVTLRCSSQSGHNTVSWYQQALGQGPQFIFQYYREEENGRGNFPPRFSGLQFPNYSSELNVNALELDDSALYLCASSIESRGPGANVLTFGAGSRLTVL.

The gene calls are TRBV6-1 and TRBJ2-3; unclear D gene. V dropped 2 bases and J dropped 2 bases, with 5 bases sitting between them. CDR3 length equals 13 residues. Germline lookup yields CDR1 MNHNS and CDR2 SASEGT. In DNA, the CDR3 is TGTGCCAGCAGTGAATACTTCACAGATACGCAGTATTTT. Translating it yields CASSEYFTDTQYF.

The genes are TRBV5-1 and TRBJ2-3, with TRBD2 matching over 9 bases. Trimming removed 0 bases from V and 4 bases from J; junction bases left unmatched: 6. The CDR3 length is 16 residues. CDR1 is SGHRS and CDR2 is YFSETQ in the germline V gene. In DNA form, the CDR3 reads TGCGCCAGCAGCTTGGAAGGCGGGAGGGCCCCAGATACGCAGTATTTT. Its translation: CASSLEGGRAPDTQYF.

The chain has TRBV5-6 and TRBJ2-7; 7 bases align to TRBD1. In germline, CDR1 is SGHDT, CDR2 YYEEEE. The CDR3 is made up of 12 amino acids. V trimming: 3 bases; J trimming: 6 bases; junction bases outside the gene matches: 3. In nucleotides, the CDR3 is TGTGCCAGCAGCTACGAGGGGGCCGAGCAGTACTTC. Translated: CASSYEGAEQYF.

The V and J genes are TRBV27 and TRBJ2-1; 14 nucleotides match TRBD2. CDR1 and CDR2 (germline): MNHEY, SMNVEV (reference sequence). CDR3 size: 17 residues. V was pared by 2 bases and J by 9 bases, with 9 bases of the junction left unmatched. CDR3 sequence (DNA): TGTGCCAGCAGTTTAGGCTTCGGGACTAGCGGGAGAGGTGAGCAGTTCTTC. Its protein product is CASSLGFGTSGRGEQFF.

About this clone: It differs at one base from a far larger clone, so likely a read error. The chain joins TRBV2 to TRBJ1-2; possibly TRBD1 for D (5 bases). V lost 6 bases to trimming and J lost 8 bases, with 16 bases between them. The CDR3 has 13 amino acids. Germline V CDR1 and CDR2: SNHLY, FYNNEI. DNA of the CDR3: TGTGCCAGCAGACCTCAGGCAGGGCAAGGCTACACCTTC. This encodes CASRPQAGQGYTF.

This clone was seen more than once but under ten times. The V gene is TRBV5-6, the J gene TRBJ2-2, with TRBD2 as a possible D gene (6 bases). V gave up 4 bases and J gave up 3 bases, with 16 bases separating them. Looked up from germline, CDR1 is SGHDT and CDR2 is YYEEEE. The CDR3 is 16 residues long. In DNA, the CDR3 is TGTGCCAGCAGCCCCCGGGGGAGCGGCTACACCGGGGAGCTGTTTTTT. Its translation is CASSPRGSGYTGELFF.

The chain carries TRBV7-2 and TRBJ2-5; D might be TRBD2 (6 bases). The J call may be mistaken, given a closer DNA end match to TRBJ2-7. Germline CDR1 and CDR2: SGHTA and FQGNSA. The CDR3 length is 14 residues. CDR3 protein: CASSLATSSYEQYF. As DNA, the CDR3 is TGTGCCAGCAGCTTGGCGACTAGCTCCTACGAGCAGTACTTC.

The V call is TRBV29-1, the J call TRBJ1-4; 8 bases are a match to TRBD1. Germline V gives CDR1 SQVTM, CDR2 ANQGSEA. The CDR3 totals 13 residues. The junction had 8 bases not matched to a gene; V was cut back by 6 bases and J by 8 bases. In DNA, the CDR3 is TGCAGCGTGGAGACAGGGGATGTGGAAAAACTGTTTTTT. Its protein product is CSVETGDVEKLFF.

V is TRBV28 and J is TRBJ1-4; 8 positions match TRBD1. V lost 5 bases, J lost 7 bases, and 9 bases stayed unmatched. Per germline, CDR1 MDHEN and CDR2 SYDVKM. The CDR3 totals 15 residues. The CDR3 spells CASSLPTGVFEKLFF. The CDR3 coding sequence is TGTGCCAGCAGTCTTCCGACAGGGGTATTTGAAAAACTGTTTTTT. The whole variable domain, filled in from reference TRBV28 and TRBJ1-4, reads DVKVTQSSRYLVKRTGEKVFLECVQDMDHENMFWYRQDPGLGLRLIYFSYDVKMKEKGDIPEGYSVSREKKERFSLILESASTNQTSMYLCASSLPTGVFEKLFFGSGTQLSVL.

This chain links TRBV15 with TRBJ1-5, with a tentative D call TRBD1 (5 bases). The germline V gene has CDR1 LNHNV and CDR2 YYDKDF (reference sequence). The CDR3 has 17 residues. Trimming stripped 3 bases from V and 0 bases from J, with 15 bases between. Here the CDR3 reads CATSSPSGGFSNQPQHF. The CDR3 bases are TGTGCCACCAGCAGTCCCTCGGGGGGGTTTAGCAATCAGCCCCAGCATTTT. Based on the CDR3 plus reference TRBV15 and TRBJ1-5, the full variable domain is DAMVIQNPRYQVTQFGKPVTLSCSQTLNHNVMYWYQQKSSQAPKLLFHYYDKDFNNEADTPDNFQSRRPNTSFCFLDIRSPGLGDTAMYLCATSSPSGGFSNQPQHFGDGTRLSIL.

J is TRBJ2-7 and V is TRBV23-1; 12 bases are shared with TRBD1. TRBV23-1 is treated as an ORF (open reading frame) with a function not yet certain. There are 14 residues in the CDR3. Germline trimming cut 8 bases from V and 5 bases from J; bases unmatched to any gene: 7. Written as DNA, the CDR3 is TGCGCCAGCCCCACCGGGACAGGGGGCAACGAGCAGTACTTC. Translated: CASPTGTGGNEQYF.

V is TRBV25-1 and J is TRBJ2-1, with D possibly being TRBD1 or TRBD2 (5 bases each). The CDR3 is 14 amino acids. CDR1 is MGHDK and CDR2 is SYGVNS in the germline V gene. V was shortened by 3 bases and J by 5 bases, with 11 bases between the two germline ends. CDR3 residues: CASSDGSGHNEQFF. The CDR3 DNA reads TGTGCCAGCAGTGATGGTTCGGGACACAATGAGCAGTTCTTC.

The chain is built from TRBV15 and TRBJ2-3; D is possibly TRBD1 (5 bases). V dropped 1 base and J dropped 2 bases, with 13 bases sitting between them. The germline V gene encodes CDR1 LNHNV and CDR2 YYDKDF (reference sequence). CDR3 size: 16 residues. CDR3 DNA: TGTGCCACCAGCAGAGTGGGGCGGTTAAACACAGATACGCAGTATTTT. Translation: CATSRVGRLNTDTQYF. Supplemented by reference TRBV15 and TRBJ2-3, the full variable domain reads DAMVIQNPRYQVTQFGKPVTLSCSQTLNHNVMYWYQQKSSQAPKLLFHYYDKDFNNEADTPDNFQSRRPNTSFCFLDIRSPGLGDTAMYLCATSRVGRLNTDTQYFGPGTRLTVL.

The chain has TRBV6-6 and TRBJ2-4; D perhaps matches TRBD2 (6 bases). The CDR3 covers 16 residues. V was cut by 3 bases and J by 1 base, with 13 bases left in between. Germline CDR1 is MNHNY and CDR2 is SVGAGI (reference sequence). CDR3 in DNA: TGTGCCAGCAGTTATGCCGGGAGCGTTGCCAAAAACATTCAGTACTTC. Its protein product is CASSYAGSVAKNIQYF.

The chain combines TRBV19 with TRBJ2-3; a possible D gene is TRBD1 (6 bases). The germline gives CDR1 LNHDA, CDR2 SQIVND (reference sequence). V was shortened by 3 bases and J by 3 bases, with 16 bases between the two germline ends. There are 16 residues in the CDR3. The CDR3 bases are TGTGCCAGTAGTATCCTAGGGGGTGGCGGTACAGATACGCAGTATTTT. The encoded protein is CASSILGGGGTDTQYF.

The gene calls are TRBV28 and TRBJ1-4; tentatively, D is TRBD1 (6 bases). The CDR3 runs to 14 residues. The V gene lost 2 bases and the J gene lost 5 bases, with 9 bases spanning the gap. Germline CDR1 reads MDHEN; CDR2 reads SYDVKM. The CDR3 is CASSLRGENEKLFF. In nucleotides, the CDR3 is TGTGCCAGCAGTTTAAGGGGGGAGAATGAAAAACTGTTTTTT.

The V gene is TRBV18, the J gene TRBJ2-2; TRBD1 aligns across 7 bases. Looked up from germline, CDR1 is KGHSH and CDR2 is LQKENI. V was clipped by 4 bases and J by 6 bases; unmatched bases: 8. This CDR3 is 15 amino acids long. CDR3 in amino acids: CASSRERGRPGELFF. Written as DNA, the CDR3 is TGTGCCAGCTCACGGGAAAGGGGGCGCCCCGGGGAGCTGTTTTTT.

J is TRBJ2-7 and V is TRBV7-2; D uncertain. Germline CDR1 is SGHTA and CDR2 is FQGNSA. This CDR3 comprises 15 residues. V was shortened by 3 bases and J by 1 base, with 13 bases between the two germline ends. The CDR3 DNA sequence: TGTGCCAGCAGCTTGGGTCTACGGATATCCTACGAGCAGTACTTC. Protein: CASSLGLRISYEQYF.